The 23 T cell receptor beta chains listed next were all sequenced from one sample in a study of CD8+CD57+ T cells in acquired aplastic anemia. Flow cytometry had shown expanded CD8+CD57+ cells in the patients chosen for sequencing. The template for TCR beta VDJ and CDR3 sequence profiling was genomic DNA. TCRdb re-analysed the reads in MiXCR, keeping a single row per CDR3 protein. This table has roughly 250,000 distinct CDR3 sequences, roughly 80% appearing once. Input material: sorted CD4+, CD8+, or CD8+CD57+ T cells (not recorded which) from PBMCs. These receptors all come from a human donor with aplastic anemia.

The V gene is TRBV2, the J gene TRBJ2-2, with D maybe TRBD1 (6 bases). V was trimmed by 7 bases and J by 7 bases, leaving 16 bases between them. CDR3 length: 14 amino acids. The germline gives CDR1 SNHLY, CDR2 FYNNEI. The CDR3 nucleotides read TGTGCCAGCACCGAGGTGGGACACGGCGGGGAGCTGTTTTTT. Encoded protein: CASTEVGHGGELFF. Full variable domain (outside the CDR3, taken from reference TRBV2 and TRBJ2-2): EPEVTQTPSHQVTQMGQEVILRCVPISNHLYFYWYRQILGQKVEFLVSFYNNEISEKSEIFDDQFSVERPDGSNFTLKIRSTKLEDSAMYFCASTEVGHGGELFFGEGSRLTVL.

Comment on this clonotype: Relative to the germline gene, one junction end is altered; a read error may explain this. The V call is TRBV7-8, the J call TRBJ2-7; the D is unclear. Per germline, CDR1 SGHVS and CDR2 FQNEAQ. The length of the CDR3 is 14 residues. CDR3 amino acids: CASSVPGGPYKQYF. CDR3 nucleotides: TGTGCCAGCAGCGTACCGGGCGGACCCTACAAGCAGTATTTC.

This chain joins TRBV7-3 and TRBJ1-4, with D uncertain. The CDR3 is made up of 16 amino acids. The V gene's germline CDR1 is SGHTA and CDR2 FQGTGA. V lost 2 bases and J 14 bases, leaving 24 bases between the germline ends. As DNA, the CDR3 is TGTGCCAGCAGCTTATCCTCTTCTTACACAGATACGCAGCTGTTTTTT. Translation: CASSLSSSYTDTQLFF. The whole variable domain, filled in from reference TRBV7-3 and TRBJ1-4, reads GAGVSQTPSNKVTEKGKYVELRCDPISGHTALYWYRQSLGQGPEFLIYFQGTGAADDSGLPNDRFFAVRPEGSVSTLKIQRTERGDSAVYLCASSLSSSYTDTQLFFGSGTQLSVL.

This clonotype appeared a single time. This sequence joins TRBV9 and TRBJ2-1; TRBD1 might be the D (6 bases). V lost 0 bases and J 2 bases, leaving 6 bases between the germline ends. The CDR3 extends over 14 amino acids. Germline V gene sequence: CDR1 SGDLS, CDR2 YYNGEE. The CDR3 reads CASSVGDTYNEQFF. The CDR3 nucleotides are TGTGCCAGCAGCGTAGGGGACACCTACAATGAGCAGTTCTTC.

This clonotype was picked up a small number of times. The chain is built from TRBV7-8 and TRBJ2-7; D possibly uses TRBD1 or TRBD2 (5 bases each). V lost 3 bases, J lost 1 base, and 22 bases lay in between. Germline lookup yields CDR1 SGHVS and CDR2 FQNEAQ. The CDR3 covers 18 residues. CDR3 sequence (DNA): TGTGCCAGCAGCTTTCAGGCAGACGGGGCAGCCCTTTCCTACGAGCAGTACGTC. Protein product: CASSFQADGAALSYEQYV.

This CDR3 reads CASSLTGQRGETQYF. The CDR3 region has the DNA TGTGCCAGCAGCTTAACGGGCCAGCGGGGAGAGACCCAGTACTTC. The genes are TRBV7-3 and TRBJ2-7; 7 positions agree with TRBD2. The last part of the DNA fits TRBJ2-5 better; the J call may be wrong. This CDR3 region has 15 residues. Germline CDR1 is SGHTA and CDR2 is FQGTGA.

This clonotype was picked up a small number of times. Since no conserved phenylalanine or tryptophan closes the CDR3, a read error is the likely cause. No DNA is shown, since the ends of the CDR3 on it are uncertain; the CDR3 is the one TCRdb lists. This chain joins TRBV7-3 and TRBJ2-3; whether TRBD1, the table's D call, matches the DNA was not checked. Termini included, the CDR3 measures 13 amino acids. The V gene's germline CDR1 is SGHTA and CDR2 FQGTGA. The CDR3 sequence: CASRLGGGPDTQY.

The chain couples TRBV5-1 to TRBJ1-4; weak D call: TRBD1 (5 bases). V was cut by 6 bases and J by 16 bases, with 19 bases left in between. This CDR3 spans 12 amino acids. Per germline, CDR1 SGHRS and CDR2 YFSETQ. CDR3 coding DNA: TGCGCCAGCACGGAAGGTCCAGGGAGGGGGTTTTTT. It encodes CASTEGPGRGFF.

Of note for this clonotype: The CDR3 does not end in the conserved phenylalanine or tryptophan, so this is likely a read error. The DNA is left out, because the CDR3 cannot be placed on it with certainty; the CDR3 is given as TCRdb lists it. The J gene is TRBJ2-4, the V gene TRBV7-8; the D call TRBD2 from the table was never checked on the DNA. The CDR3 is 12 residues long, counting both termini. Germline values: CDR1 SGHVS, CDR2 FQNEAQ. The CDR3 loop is CASSLAGSIETQ.

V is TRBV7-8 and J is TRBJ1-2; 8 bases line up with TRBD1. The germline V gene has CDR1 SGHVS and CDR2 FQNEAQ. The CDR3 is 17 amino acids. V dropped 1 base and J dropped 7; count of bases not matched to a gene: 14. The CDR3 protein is CASSLEGTWTGPFGYTF. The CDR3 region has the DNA TGTGCCAGCAGCTTAGAAGGAACCTGGACAGGGCCGTTTGGCTACACCTTC.

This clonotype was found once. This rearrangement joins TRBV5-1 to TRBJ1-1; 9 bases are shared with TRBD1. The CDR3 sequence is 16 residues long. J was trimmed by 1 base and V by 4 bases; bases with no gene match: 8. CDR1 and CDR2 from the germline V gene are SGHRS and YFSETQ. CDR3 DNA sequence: TGCGCCAGCAGCCGGAGGGGACAGGGCCCGAACACTGAAGCTTTCTTT. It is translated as CASSRRGQGPNTEAFF.

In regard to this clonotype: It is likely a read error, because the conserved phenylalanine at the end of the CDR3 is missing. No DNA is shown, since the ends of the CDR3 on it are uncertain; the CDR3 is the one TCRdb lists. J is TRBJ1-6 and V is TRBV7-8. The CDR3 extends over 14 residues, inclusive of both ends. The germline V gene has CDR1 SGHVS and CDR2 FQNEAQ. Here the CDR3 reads CASSLAGGNSPLHL.

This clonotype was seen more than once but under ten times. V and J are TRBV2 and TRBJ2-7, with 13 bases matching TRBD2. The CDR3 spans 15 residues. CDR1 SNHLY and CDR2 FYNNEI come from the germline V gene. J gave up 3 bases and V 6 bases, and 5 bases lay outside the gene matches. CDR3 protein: CASRLAGGSYYEQYF. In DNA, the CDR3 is TGTGCCAGCAGACTAGCGGGGGGGTCTTACTACGAGCAGTACTTC.

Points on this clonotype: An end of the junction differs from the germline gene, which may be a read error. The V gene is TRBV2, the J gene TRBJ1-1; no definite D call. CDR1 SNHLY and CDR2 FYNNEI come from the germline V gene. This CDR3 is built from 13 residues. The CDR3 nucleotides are TGTGCCAGCAGCCATGGCGGGAACACTGAAGCTTTCTTC. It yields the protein CASSHGGNTEAFF.

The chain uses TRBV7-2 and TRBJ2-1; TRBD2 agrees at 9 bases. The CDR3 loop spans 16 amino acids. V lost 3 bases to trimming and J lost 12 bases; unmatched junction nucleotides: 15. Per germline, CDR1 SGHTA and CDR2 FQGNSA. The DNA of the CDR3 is TGTGCCAGCAGCTTTCAACGAGGCGGGGGGGGCGTTGCGCAGTTCTTC. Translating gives CASSFQRGGGGVAQFF.

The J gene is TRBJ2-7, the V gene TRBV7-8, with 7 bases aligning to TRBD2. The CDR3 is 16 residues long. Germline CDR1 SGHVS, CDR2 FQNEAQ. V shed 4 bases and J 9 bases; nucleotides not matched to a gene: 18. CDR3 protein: CASSSRTSGTTYSQYV. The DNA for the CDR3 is TGTGCCAGCAGCTCCCGTACAAGCGGGACGACCTATTCGCAGTACGTC.

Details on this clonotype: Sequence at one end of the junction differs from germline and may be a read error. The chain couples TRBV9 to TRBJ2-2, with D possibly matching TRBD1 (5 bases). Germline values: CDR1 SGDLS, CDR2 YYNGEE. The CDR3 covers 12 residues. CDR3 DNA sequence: TGTGCCAGCGGAGTAGCTGCGGACAAGCTGTACTTC. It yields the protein CASGVAADKLYF.

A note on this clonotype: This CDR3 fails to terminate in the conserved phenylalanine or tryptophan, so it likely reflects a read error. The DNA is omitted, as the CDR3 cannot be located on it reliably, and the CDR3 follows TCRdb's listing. This chain's CDR3 is CASSEAPYDQQFG. The chain uses TRBV7-9 and TRBJ2-1. The CDR3 has 13 residues if both end residues are counted. The germline V gene has CDR1 SEHNR and CDR2 FQNEAQ (reference sequence).

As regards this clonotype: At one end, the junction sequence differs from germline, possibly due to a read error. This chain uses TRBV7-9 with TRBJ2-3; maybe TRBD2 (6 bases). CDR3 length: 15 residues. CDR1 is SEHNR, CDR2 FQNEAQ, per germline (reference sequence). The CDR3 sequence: CAGRLFGGTTDTQYF. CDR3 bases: TGTGCCGGCAGGTTATTTGGGGGGACGACAGATACGCAGTATTTT.

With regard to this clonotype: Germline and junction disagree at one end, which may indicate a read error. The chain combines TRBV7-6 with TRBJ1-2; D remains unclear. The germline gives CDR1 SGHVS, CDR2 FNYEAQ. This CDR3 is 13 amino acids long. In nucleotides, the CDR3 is TGTGCCAGCAGCCTAGGCCTGCCCACTGACTCTTCCTTT. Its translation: CASSLGLPTDSSF.

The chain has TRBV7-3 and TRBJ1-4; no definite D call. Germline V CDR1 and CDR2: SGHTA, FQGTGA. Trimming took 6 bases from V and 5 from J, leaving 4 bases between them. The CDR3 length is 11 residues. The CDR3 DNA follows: TGTGCCAGCAGGGGAAATGAAAAACTGTTTTTT. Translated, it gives CASRGNEKLFF. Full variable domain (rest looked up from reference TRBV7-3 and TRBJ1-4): GAGVSQTPSNKVTEKGKYVELRCDPISGHTALYWYRQSLGQGPEFLIYFQGTGAADDSGLPNDRFFAVRPEGSVSTLKIQRTERGDSAVYLCASRGNEKLFFGSGTQLSVL.

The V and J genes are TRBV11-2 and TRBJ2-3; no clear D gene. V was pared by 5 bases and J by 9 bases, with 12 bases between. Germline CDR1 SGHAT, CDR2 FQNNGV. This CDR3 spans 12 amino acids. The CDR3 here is CASSGDGYTQYF. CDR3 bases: TGTGCCAGCAGCGGTGATGGCTACACGCAGTATTTT. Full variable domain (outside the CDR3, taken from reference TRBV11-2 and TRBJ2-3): EAGVAQSPRYKIIEKRQSVAFWCNPISGHATLYWYQQILGQGPKLLIQFQNNGVVDDSQLPKDRFSAERLKGVDSTLKIQPAKLEDSAVYLCASSGDGYTQYFGPGTRLTVL.

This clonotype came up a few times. The CDR3 nucleotides are TGTGCCAGTACAGGGGAGTGGGGCTACACCTTC. Its protein is CASTGEWGYTF. V usage is TRBV19 and J usage is TRBJ1-2, with D tentatively TRBD1 (6 bases). CDR3 size: 11 residues. Germline CDR1 reads LNHDA; CDR2 reads SQIVND (reference sequence). Trimming removed 7 bases from V and 8 bases from J, with 11 bases in between.